These T cell receptor beta chains were read from a single sample in a study of T-cell memory formation after mild COVID-19. TCRdb independently ran MiXCR on the 5' RACE reads; one entry per CDR3 protein. This table holds approximately 430,000 distinct CDR3 sequences, 20% to 25% found once. Sequenced sample: PBMCs or a T cell subset sorted from them (not recorded which). The source is an adult woman who had mild COVID-19 (a few samples of this study predate the infection). Cell type and time point are not known. The CDR3 runs from the conserved cysteine through the conserved F or W. A D gene is named only where the DNA matches it firmly. Clone size is shown for a subset of rows, as once, few, many or a class of expanded clone.

clone_size	v_call	j_call	d_call	cdr3_nt	cdr3_aa
NA	TRBV4-1	TRBJ2-5	NA	TGCGCCAGCAGCCAAGGGGGAGGCGTTCGAGAGACCCAGTACTTC	CASSQGGGVRETQYF
NA	TRBV7-9	TRBJ2-7	TRBD1	TGTGCCAGCAGCTTAACAGGGGTTGGCGAGCAGTACTTC	CASSLTGVGEQYF
NA	TRBV5-1	TRBJ2-7	TRBD1	TGCGCCAGCAGCTCCCATGACAGGGGCTGGCAGTACTTC	CASSSHDRGWQYF
few	TRBV5-1	TRBJ2-3	NA	TGCGCCAGCAGCTTGGCTTCAGGGAAAAAGGTGGCGGATACGCAGTATTTT	CASSLASGKKVADTQYF
few	TRBV30	TRBJ2-7	NA	TGTGCCTGGAGTGTGGGGACGTGGACCTACGAGCAGTACTTC	CAWSVGTWTYEQYF
few	TRBV7-2	TRBJ2-3	TRBD2	TGTGCCAGCAGCATACGACTAGCGGGGGGCCCGAGCACAGATACGCAGTATTTT	CASSIRLAGGPSTDTQYF
few	TRBV18	TRBJ2-3	NA	TGTGCCAGCTCACCCGGGACGGTTAGCACAGATACGCAGTATTTT	CASSPGTVSTDTQYF
many	TRBV20-1	TRBJ1-1	TRBD1	TGCAGTGCTAGAAACCCGACAGGGATGGTAGCTTTCTTT	CSARNPTGMVAFF
NA	TRBV20-1	TRBJ2-5	TRBD1	TGCAGTGCTTTCCGGGACAGGGATGGGACCCAGTACTTC	CSAFRDRDGTQYF
NA	TRBV25-1	TRBJ2-2	TRBD1	TGTGCCAGCAGTGAAAATTTCCTACCGGGACAGGGGTTCACCGGGGAGCTGTTTTTT	CASSENFLPGQGFTGELFF
NA	TRBV29-1	TRBJ2-5	NA	TGCAGCGTTCAAGGGGGACACTGGGACGAGACCCAGTACTTC	CSVQGGHWDETQYF
NA	TRBV29-1	TRBJ2-5	NA	TGCAGCGTTGCGAGCGGCCAAGAGACCCAGTACTTC	CSVASGQETQYF
NA	TRBV15	TRBJ1-5	NA	TGTGCCACCAGCAGAGAAGGGGACGGCAATCAGCCCCAGCATTTT	CATSREGDGNQPQHF
NA	TRBV28	TRBJ2-7	TRBD1	TGTGCCAGCAGGCCCTTCGGACAGGGGGCCGTCGAGCAGTACTTC	CASRPFGQGAVEQYF
few	TRBV29-1	TRBJ2-5	NA	TGCAGCGTCCCCCAAGCACCCCAAGAGACCCAGTACTTC	CSVPQAPQETQYF
NA	TRBV4-2	TRBJ2-7	NA	TGTGCCAGCAGCCAAGTGTCCCCCGGCGAGCAGTACTTC	CASSQVSPGEQYF
NA	TRBV5-4	TRBJ2-3	TRBD1	TGTGCCAGCAGCCCGGGACAGGGAGGGGCAGATACGCAGTATTTT	CASSPGQGGADTQYF
few	TRBV20-1	TRBJ2-1	TRBD2	TGCAGTGCTAACCCCACCGGGAGCGGGAGGGATAAGAGATGGTCCTACAATGAGCAGTTCTTC	CSANPTGSGRDKRWSYNEQFF
few	TRBV5-1	TRBJ2-7	TRBD1	TGCGCCAGCAGCGGGGGGACAGGAACCTACGAGCAGTACTTC	CASSGGTGTYEQYF
NA	TRBV20-1	TRBJ2-1	NA	TGCAGTGCTAGAGAGGGACCTGACCATGAGCAGTTCTTC	CSAREGPDHEQFF
NA	TRBV12-3/TRBV12-4	TRBJ2-3	TRBD2	TGTGCCAGCAGTTTTGCGACTAGCGGGAGGAGCACAGATACGCAGTATTTT	CASSFATSGRSTDTQYF
NA	TRBV6-5	TRBJ1-1	TRBD1	TGTGCCAGCAGTCTCCGGACAGGGGCGGCCACTGAAGCTTTCTTT	CASSLRTGAATEAFF
few	TRBV12-3/TRBV12-4	TRBJ1-1	NA	TGTGCCAGCAGTCAAGGGGGGGGGTCACTCACTGAAGCTTTCTTT	CASSQGGGSLTEAFF
NA	TRBV7-9	TRBJ2-7	TRBD1	TGTGCCAGCAGCTTCGTGGGCAGGGGGCGGAACGAGCAGTACTTC	CASSFVGRGRNEQYF
NA	TRBV7-2	TRBJ2-1	TRBD2	TGTGCCAGCAGCCCCCGAAGGCTAGCGGGAATTAGTGAGCAGTTCTTC	CASSPRRLAGISEQFF
NA	TRBV5-1	TRBJ1-1	NA	TGCGCCAGCAGCTTGGTCCAGGCGCCTGGAGCTGAAGCTTTCTTT	CASSLVQAPGAEAFF
once	TRBV7-2	TRBJ2-7	TRBD2	TGTGCCAGCAGCTTAGTTCGAGGGACTAGCACCTTC	CASSLVRGTSTF
NA	TRBV6-5	TRBJ2-3	TRBD2	TGTGCCAGCAGTCCCCGGGGCGGGGGAAACCTGGATACGCAGTATTTT	CASSPRGGGNLDTQYF
NA	TRBV25-1	TRBJ1-4	NA	TGTGCCAGCAGTAACCCCGGGTTGGAAAAACTGTTTTTT	CASSNPGLEKLFF
NA	TRBV12-3/TRBV12-4	TRBJ2-5	TRBD2	TGTGCCAGCAGTTTGGGGGGGGTGAATCAGCCCCAGTACTTC	CASSLGGVNQPQYF
NA	TRBV20-1	TRBJ2-5	TRBD2	TGCAGTGCCGCGGGACTAGCTGGGGTGACCCAGTACTTC	CSAAGLAGVTQYF
NA	TRBV5-1	TRBJ1-6	NA	TGCGCCAGCAGCGCGGACAGACAGAATTCACCCCTCCACTTT	CASSADRQNSPLHF
NA	TRBV3-1	TRBJ2-3	TRBD2	TGTGCCAGCAGCCAAGATATAAGGTCCGGGCGGGAGGGAGATACGCAGTATTTT	CASSQDIRSGREGDTQYF
few	TRBV9	TRBJ2-1	NA	TGTGCCAGCAGCGCGGACTCGAGTAATGAGCAGTTCTTC	CASSADSSNEQFF
NA	TRBV19	TRBJ1-1	NA	TGTGCCAGTAGGGCCGATCCGAACACTGAAGCTTTCTTT	CASRADPNTEAFF
NA	TRBV7-9	TRBJ2-2	TRBD2	TGTGCCAGCAGCCCGACTAGCGGGAACACCGGGGAGCTGTTTTTT	CASSPTSGNTGELFF
few	TRBV12-3/TRBV12-4	TRBJ2-7	NA	TGTGCCAGCAGTCCCTTGGGGTACGAGCAGTACTTC	CASSPLGYEQYF
NA	TRBV27	TRBJ2-6	NA	TGTGCCAGCAGTCCGTCTCCCGGCTCTGGGGCCAACGTCCTGACTTTC	CASSPSPGSGANVLTF
NA	TRBV7-9	TRBJ1-1	NA	TGTGCCAGCAGCTTAAGTAACTCGAACACTGAAGCTTTCTTT	CASSLSNSNTEAFF
NA	TRBV4-2	TRBJ2-7	TRBD2	TGTGCCAGCAGCCAACGGACTAGCGGGCCCTACGAGCAGTACTTC	CASSQRTSGPYEQYF
few	TRBV27	TRBJ2-4	NA	TGTGCCAGCAGTACATACTTCCGGGACAAGGGAGCCAAAAACATTCAGTACTTC	CASSTYFRDKGAKNIQYF
few	TRBV13	TRBJ2-5	TRBD2	TGTGCCAGCAGCCCTAGCGGGGGGAAAGAGACCCAGTACTTC	CASSPSGGKETQYF
few	TRBV6-5	TRBJ1-1	NA	TGTGCCAGCAGTTACTCGATCCCCGGAACTGAAGCTTTCTTT	CASSYSIPGTEAFF
NA	TRBV2	TRBJ2-1	TRBD2	TGTGCCAGCAGGAGACTAGCGGGGAGCCTTTTCAATGAGCAGTTCTTC	CASRRLAGSLFNEQFF
few	TRBV11-2	TRBJ2-4	NA	TGTGCCAGCAACATATTCGGACAGACAGCCAAAAACATTCAGTACTTC	CASNIFGQTAKNIQYF
NA	TRBV5-6	TRBJ2-5	TRBD1	TGTGCCAGCAGCTTGGGACAGGGGAAGACCCAGTACTTC	CASSLGQGKTQYF
NA	TRBV29-1	TRBJ2-1	NA	TGCAGCGTTAACAGGGACGGGGGGGAGCAGTTCTTC	CSVNRDGGEQFF
NA	TRBV9	TRBJ1-1	NA	TGTGCCAGCAGCCGCTTCGGAGGGAATGATGGCACTGAAGCTTTCTTT	CASSRFGGNDGTEAFF
few	TRBV24-1	TRBJ2-1	TRBD1	TGTGCCACCAGTGATCACACCGGGACAGGGTACAATGAGCAGTTCTTC	CATSDHTGTGYNEQFF
few	TRBV24-1	TRBJ2-2	NA	TGTGCCACCAGTGATCCGACCCCTAGGAAGAACACCGGGGAGCTGTTTTTT	CATSDPTPRKNTGELFF
NA	TRBV29-1	TRBJ2-1	TRBD2	TGCAGCGAGGAGCGGGGGGTTAATGAGCAGTTCTTC	CSEERGVNEQFF
NA	TRBV23-1	TRBJ2-1	TRBD2	TGCGCCAGCAGTCAATCGAATTTGGCGGGGGGGCTCAATGAGCAGTTCTTC	CASSQSNLAGGLNEQFF
NA	TRBV29-1	TRBJ2-7	NA	TGCAGCGTGGGGGACACCCCCTACGAGCAGTACTTC	CSVGDTPYEQYF
NA	TRBV10-3	TRBJ1-4	NA	TGTGCCATCAGTGAGGAACCCTGGGGAAAACTGTTTTTT	CAISEEPWGKLFF
NA	TRBV5-1	TRBJ2-7	TRBD2	TGCGCCAGCAGCTTTAGGACTAGCGGTCCCTACGAGCAGTACTTC	CASSFRTSGPYEQYF
many	TRBV7-3	TRBJ1-2	TRBD1	TGTGCCAGCAGTTTGACAGGGGGCGGTGCTGGCTACACCTTC	CASSLTGGGAGYTF
NA	TRBV6-2/TRBV6-3	TRBJ1-1	NA	TGTGCCAGCAGCTTTGTGGGCCCAAGTGAAGCTTTCTTT	CASSFVGPSEAFF
few	TRBV29-1	TRBJ2-1	TRBD2	TGCAGCGTTCGGGGGGGAAACAATGAGCAGTTCTTC	CSVRGGNNEQFF